This T cell receptor (beta chain) was sequenced during a study of Graves' ophthalmopathy and Graves' hyperthyroidism. The authors amplified TCR beta CDR3 regions, and they did so from RNA transcripts for repertoire sequencing. RT-PCR was first run with HTBI primers, then multiplex PCR in a second round. TCRdb used MiXCR to reprocess the multiplex PCR reads, holding one entry per CDR3 protein. The sample records just over 400,000 distinct CDR3 sequences, 21% being singletons. V shed 5 bases, J shed 1 base, and the junction held 8 bases outside the gene matches. CDR3 length: 17 residues. Germline CDR1 MNHEY, CDR2 SMNVEV (reference sequence).

The specimen was peripheral blood. This chain uses TRBV27 with TRBJ2-5, with 12 bases matching TRBD2. The sequence derives from a woman in her late teens or twenties with stable Graves' hyperthyroidism. This CDR3 is CASSRLTSGRPQETQYF. The CDR3 bases are TGTGCCAGCAGTAGACTGACTAGCGGGAGACCCCAAGAGACCCAGTACTTC.